This TCR beta chain was obtained from a study of molecular identifiers for immune sequencing clone quantification. Overall study context: Replicate experiments divided RNA from about 19,000 or 110,000 naive CD8 cells into five parts and sequenced four. Study conclusions and caveats: Beyond 20 RNA copies, clones held over 98% of effector molecules, compared with under 1% in naive cells.

Per the germline V gene, CDR1 is MNHNY and CDR2 is SVGAGI (reference sequence). The CDR3 loop spans 15 amino acids. The V and J ends lost 6 bases and 3 bases, in that order; junction bases with no gene match: 9. One entry per CDR3 protein results from TCRdb running MiXCR on the PCR reads. The table shows under 600,000 distinct CDR3 sequences, with 20% to 25% occurring only once. For naive CD8 T cells, sorting used the CD8+CD4-CCR7+CD45RA+ phenotype. Note on this clonotype: The antigen is unknown.

Source material: naive CD8+ T cells from blood, with Jurkat cell RNA spiked in. Subset indicated: FACS-sorted CD8+CD4-CCR7+CD45RA+ naive T cells. The receptor was derived from a human donor in good health. Some libraries in this study had Jurkat cell RNA spiked in. This chain uses TRBV6-6 with TRBJ2-7, with 9 bases that match TRBD1. This chain's CDR3 is CASRDRTGQGYEQYF. The CDR3 DNA reads TGTGCCAGCAGAGACAGAACGGGACAGGGCTACGAGCAGTACTTC.